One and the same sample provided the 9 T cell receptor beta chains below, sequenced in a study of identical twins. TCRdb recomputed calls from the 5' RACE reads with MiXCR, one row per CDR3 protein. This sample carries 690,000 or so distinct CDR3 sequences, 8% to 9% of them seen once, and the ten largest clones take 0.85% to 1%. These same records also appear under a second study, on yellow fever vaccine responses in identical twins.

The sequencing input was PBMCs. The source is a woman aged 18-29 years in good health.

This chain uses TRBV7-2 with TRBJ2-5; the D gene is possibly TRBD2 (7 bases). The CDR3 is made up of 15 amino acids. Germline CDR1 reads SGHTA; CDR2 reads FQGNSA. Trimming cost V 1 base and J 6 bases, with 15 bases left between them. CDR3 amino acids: CASSLDGGGGKTQYF. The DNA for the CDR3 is TGTGCCAGCAGCTTAGATGGGGGCGGGGGCAAGACCCAGTACTTC. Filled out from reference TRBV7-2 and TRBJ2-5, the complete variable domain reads GAGVSQSPSNKVTEKGKDVELRCDPISGHTALYWYRQSLGQGLEFLIYFQGNSAPDKSGLPSDRFSAERTGGSVSTLTIQRTQQEDSAVYLCASSLDGGGGKTQYFGPGTRLLVL.

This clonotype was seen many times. The CDR3 region has the DNA TGCAGTGCCAATAATCAGGGGAGCGTCACTGAAGCTTTCTTT. This sequence encodes CSANNQGSVTEAFF. This sequence joins TRBV20-1 and TRBJ1-1; possible D gene TRBD1, 6 bases. The CDR3 covers 14 residues. In germline, CDR1 is DFQATT, CDR2 SNEGSKA (reference sequence). The ends were cut back, 6 bases at V and 4 bases at J, with 18 bases in the middle.

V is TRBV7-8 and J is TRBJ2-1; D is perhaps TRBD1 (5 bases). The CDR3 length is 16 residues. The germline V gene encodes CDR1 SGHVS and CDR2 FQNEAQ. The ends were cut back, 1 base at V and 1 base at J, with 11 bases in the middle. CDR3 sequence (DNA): TGTGCCAGCAGCTTAGATCAGGGATCATCCTACAATGAGCAGTTCTTC. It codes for CASSLDQGSSYNEQFF.

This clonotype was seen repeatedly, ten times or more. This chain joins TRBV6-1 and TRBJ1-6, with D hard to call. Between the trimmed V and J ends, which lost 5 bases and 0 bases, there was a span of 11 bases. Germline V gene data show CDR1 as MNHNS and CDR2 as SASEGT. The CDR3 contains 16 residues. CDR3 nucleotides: TGTGCCAGCAGTCCACCGCCAGCCTCCTATAATTCACCCCTCCACTTT. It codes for CASSPPPASYNSPLHF.

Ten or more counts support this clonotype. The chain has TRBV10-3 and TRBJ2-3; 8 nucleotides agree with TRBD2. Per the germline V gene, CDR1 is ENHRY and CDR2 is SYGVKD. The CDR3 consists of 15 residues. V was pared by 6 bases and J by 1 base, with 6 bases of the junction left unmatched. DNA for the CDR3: TGTGCCATCAGGTCCGCGCGGGAGGGCACAGATACGCAGTATTTT. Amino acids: CAIRSAREGTDTQYF.

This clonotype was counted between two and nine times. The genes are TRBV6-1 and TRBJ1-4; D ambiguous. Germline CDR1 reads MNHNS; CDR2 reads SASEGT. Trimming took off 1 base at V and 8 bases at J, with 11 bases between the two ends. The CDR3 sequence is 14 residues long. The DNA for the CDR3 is TGTGCCAGCAGTGAAGGTGTTGCCTACGAAAAACTGTTTTTT. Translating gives CASSEGVAYEKLFF.

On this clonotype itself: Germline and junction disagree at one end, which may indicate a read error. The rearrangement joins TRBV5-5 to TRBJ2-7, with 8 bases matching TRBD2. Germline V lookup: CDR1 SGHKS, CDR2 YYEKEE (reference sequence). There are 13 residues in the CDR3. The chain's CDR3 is CAISPGGSHEQYF. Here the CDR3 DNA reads TGTGCCATCAGCCCGGGAGGGTCCCACGAGCAGTACTTC.

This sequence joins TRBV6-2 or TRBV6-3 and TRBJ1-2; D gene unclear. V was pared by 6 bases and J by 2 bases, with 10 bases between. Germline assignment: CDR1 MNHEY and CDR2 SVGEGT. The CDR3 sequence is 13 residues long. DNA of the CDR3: TGTGCCAGCAGACTAACAGAAAACTATGGCTACACCTTC. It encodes CASRLTENYGYTF.

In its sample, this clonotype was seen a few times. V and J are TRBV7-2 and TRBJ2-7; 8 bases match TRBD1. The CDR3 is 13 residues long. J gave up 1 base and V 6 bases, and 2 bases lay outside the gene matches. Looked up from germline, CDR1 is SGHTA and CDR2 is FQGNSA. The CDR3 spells CASRQGASYEQYF. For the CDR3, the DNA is TGTGCCAGCAGGCAGGGGGCATCCTACGAGCAGTACTTC. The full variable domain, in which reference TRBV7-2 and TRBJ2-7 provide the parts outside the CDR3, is GAGVSQSPSNKVTEKGKDVELRCDPISGHTALYWYRQSLGQGLEFLIYFQGNSAPDKSGLPSDRFSAERTGGSVSTLTIQRTQQEDSAVYLCASRQGASYEQYFGPGTRLTVT.